Presented here are 10 T cell receptor beta chains from one specimen sequenced in a study of T cells after yellow fever vaccination. TCRdb re-called the 5' RACE reads through MiXCR, storing one row per CDR3 protein. The sample consists of roughly 240,000 distinct CDR3 sequences, around 6.7% of them appearing once. The material sequenced was CD4+ T cells sorted from PBMCs, taken on the day of the yellow fever booster vaccination. These receptors were collected from a man between 25 and 39 years old who received the YFV17D yellow fever vaccine.

The chain combines TRBV7-2 with TRBJ2-3; D ambiguous. Germline V gives CDR1 SGHTA, CDR2 FQGNSA. This CDR3 comprises 16 residues. V was pared by 6 bases and J by 1 base, with 17 bases between. The CDR3 nucleotides read TGTGCCAGCAGAATCAGCGTGGGTAAAGGCACAGATACGCAGTATTTT. Its protein product is CASRISVGKGTDTQYF.

The table lists this clonotype with a few counts. The chain links TRBV25-1 to TRBJ2-7; tentative D call: TRBD2 (7 bases). Germline values: CDR1 MGHDK, CDR2 SYGVNS. CDR3 length: 12 amino acids. V lost 6 bases and J lost 6, with 12 bases in between. The CDR3 sequence is CASRGGGSEQYF. The DNA for the CDR3 is TGTGCCAGCAGAGGGGGAGGGAGCGAGCAGTACTTC.

The chain recombines TRBV24-1 with TRBJ2-1, with D possibly matching TRBD2 (6 bases). This CDR3 spans 14 amino acids. Per germline, CDR1 KGHDR and CDR2 SFDVKD. Trimming took off 9 bases at V and 4 bases at J, with 15 bases between the two ends. CDR3 sequence reads: CATSPGATYNEQFF. The CDR3 bases are TGTGCCACCTCTCCGGGAGCTACATACAATGAGCAGTTCTTC.

This clonotype occurred a few times. The chain combines TRBV20-1 with TRBJ2-1; 9 nucleotides match TRBD1. V lost 3 bases, J lost 4 bases, and 4 bases stayed unmatched. Germline lookup yields CDR1 DFQATT and CDR2 SNEGSKA (reference sequence). CDR3 size: 14 residues. The CDR3 loop is CSASDRGGYNEQFF. The CDR3 bases are TGCAGTGCTAGCGACAGGGGGGGATACAATGAGCAGTTCTTC.

This clonotype was counted ten times or more. The CDR3 is CASSWGQANYGYTF. DNA for the CDR3: TGCGCCAGCAGCTGGGGACAGGCAAACTATGGCTACACCTTC. The rearrangement uses TRBV5-1 and TRBJ1-2; 8 nucleotides line up with TRBD1. Germline CDR1 SGHRS, CDR2 YFSETQ. The length of the CDR3 is 14 residues. V shed 3 bases and J 2 bases; nucleotides not matched to a gene: 3. Supplemented by reference TRBV5-1 and TRBJ1-2, the full variable domain reads KAGVTQTPRYLIKTRGQQVTLSCSPISGHRSVSWYQQTPGQGLQFLFEYFSETQRNKGNFPGRFSGRQFSNSRSEMNVSTLELGDSALYLCASSWGQANYGYTFGSGTRLTVV.

This clonotype was seen ten or more times. V is TRBV6-1 and J is TRBJ2-5; unclear D gene. CDR1 and CDR2 from the germline V gene are MNHNS and SASEGT. V was trimmed by 1 base and J by 5 bases, leaving 8 bases between them. The CDR3 contains 13 residues. The CDR3: CASSEVPDETQYF. The CDR3, as DNA: TGTGCCAGCAGTGAAGTCCCGGATGAGACCCAGTACTTC.

CDR3 residues: CASSSRQGYGYTF. The CDR3 bases are TGTGCCAGCAGCAGCAGGCAGGGGTATGGCTACACCTTC. The V gene is TRBV5-5, the J gene TRBJ1-2; maybe TRBD1 (6 bases). V was pared by 4 bases and J by 5 bases, with 12 bases between. The CDR3 extends over 13 amino acids. Per the germline V gene, CDR1 is SGHKS and CDR2 is YYEKEE (reference sequence).

In this sample, this clonotype turned up many times. The chain has TRBV12-3 or TRBV12-4 and TRBJ2-7, with 7 bases matching TRBD2. With V trimmed by 5 bases and J by 0 bases, 4 bases remained unmatched. CDR3 length: 14 residues. The DNA of the CDR3 is TGTGCCAGCAGTAGAGCGGGGAGCTCCTACGAGCAGTACTTC. This translates into CASSRAGSSYEQYF.

At least ten counts were recorded for this clonotype. The gene calls are TRBV7-9 and TRBJ1-6; perhaps TRBD1 as D (5 bases). Germline CDR1 and CDR2: SEHNR and FQNEAQ (reference sequence). The CDR3 has 14 amino acids. The V end lost 1 base, the J end lost 10 bases, and 11 bases lay between the germline ends. In nucleotides, the CDR3 is TGTGCCAGCAGCTTAGAGGGGAGGCGATCACCCCTCCACTTT. This gives the protein CASSLEGRRSPLHF.

This clonotype was observed a few times. V gene TRBV4-3 combines with J gene TRBJ2-1; D unresolved. V dropped 2 bases and J dropped 7 bases, with 15 bases sitting between them. Germline values: CDR1 LGHNA, CDR2 YSLEER. The length of the CDR3 is 15 residues. The CDR3 DNA follows: TGCGCCAGCAGCCAACAGTGGGCCGGGTGGAATGAGCAGTTCTTC. This translates into CASSQQWAGWNEQFF.